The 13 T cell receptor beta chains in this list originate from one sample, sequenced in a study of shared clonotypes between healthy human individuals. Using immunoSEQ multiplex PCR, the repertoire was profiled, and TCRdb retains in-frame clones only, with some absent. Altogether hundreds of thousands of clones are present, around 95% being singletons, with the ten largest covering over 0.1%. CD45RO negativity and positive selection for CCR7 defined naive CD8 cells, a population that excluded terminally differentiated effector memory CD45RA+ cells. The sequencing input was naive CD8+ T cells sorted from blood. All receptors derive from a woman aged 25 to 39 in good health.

The CDR3 DNA sequence: TGTGCCAGCACCTCCCCTTTTTCGGACGGGAGTATAGGAGACGAGCAGTACTTC. It codes for CASTSPFSDGSIGDEQYF. J is TRBJ2-7 and V is TRBV28, with a tentative D call TRBD2 (6 bases). The CDR3 has 18 residues. Deletions cut 7 bases from V and 5 bases from J, with 30 bases between. Germline CDR1 reads MDHEN; CDR2 reads SYDVKM.

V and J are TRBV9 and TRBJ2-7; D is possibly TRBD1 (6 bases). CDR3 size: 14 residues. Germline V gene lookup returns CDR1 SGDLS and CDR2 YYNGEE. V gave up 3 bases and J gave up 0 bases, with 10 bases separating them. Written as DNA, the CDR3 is TGTGCCAGCAGCGGGCCGGACAGCTCCTACGAGCAGTACTTC. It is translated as CASSGPDSSYEQYF.

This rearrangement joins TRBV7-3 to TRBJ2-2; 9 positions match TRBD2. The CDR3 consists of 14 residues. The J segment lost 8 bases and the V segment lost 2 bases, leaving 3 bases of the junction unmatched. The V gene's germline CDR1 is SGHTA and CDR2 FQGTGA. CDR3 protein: CASSLAGGPGELFF. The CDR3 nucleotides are TGTGCCAGCAGCTTAGCGGGAGGGCCGGGGGAGCTGTTTTTT.

The CDR3 here is CATGDTYEQYF. The CDR3 DNA reads TGTGCCACCGGAGATACCTACGAGCAGTACTTC. The genes are TRBV27 and TRBJ2-7; D gene ambiguous. In germline, CDR1 is MNHEY, CDR2 SMNVEV (reference sequence). The CDR3 spans 11 residues. Trimming stripped 10 bases from V and 2 bases from J, with 9 bases between.

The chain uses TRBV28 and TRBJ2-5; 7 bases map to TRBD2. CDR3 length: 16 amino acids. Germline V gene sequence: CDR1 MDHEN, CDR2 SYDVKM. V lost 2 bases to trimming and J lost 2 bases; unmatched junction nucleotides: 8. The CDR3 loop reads CASSLTYGRDQETQYF. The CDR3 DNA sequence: TGTGCCAGCAGTTTAACATATGGGAGGGATCAAGAGACCCAGTACTTC.

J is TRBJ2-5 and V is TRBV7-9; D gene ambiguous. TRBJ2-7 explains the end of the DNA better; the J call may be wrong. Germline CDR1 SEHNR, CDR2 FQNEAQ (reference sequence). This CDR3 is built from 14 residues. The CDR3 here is CASSLGLADYEQYF. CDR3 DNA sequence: TGTGCCAGCAGCTTAGGATTGGCAGACTACGAGCAGTACTTC.

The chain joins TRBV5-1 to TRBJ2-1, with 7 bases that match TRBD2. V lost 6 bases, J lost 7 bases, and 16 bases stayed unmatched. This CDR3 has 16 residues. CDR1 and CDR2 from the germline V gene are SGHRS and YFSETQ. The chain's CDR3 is CASTPTRLAVKNEQFF. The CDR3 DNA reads TGCGCCAGCACCCCCACCCGTCTAGCGGTTAAAAATGAGCAGTTCTTC. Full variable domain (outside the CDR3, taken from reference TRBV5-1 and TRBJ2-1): KAGVTQTPRYLIKTRGQQVTLSCSPISGHRSVSWYQQTPGQGLQFLFEYFSETQRNKGNFPGRFSGRQFSNSRSEMNVSTLELGDSALYLCASTPTRLAVKNEQFFGPGTRLTVL.

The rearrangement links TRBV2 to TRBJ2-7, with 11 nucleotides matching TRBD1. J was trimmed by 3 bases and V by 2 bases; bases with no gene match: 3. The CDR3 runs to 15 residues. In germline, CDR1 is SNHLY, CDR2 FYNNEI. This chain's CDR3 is CASSEIGTGGYEQYF. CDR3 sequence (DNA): TGTGCCAGCAGTGAAATTGGGACAGGGGGCTACGAGCAGTACTTC.

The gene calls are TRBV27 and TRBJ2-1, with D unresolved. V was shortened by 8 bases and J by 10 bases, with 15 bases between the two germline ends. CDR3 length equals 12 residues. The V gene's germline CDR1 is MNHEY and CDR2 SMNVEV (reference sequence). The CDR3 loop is CASASQVGEQFF. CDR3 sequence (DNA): TGTGCCAGCGCCTCCCAGGTTGGAGAGCAGTTCTTC.

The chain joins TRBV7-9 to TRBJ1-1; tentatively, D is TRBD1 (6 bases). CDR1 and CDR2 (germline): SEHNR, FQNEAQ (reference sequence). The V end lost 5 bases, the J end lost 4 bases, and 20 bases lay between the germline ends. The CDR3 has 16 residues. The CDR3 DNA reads TGTGCCAGCAGCGAATCAAACAGGGAAATGGGCACTGAAGCTTTCTTT. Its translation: CASSESNREMGTEAFF.

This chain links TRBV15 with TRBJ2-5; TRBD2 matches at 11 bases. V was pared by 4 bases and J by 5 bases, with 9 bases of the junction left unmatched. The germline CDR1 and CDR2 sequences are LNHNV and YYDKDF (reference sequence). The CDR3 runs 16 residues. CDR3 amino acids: CATSTRLAGSYETQYF. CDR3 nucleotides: TGTGCCACCAGCACACGACTAGCGGGGAGCTATGAGACCCAGTACTTC.

The CDR3 protein is CASSPLGGSYEQYF. The CDR3 coding sequence is TGTGCCAGCAGCCCGTTAGGGGGCTCCTACGAGCAGTACTTC. The chain is built from TRBV28 and TRBJ2-7; TRBD1 might be the D (6 bases). Trimming left V 6 bases short and J 0 bases short, with 12 bases between. This CDR3 region has 14 residues. The germline V gene has CDR1 MDHEN and CDR2 SYDVKM.

CDR3 region: CASRQGDTYEQYF. CDR3 DNA sequence: TGTGCCAGCCGGCAGGGGGATACCTACGAGCAGTACTTC. The chain employs TRBV7-9 and TRBJ2-7; TRBD1 matches 7 bases. Losses at the gene ends were 8 bases for V and 2 bases for J; bases not matched to a gene: 6. This CDR3 spans 13 amino acids. The germline gives CDR1 SEHNR, CDR2 FQNEAQ (reference sequence).